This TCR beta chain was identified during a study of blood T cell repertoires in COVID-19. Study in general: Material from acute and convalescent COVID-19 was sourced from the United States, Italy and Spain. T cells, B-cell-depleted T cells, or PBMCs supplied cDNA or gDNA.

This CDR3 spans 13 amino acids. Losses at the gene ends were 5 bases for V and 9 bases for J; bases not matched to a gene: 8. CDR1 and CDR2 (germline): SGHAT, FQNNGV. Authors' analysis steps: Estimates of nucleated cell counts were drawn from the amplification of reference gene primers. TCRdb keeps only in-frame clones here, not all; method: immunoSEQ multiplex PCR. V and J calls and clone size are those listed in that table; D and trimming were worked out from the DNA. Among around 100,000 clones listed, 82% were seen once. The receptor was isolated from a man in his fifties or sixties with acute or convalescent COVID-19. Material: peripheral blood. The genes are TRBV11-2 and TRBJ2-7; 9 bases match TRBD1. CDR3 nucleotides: TGTGCCAGCAGCGTCCCGGGACAGGGCCCGCAGTACTTC. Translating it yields CASSVPGQGPQYF. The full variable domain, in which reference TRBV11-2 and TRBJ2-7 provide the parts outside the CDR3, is EAGVAQSPRYKIIEKRQSVAFWCNPISGHATLYWYQQILGQGPKLLIQFQNNGVVDDSQLPKDRFSAERLKGVDSTLKIQPAKLEDSAVYLCASSVPGQGPQYFGPGTRLTVT.